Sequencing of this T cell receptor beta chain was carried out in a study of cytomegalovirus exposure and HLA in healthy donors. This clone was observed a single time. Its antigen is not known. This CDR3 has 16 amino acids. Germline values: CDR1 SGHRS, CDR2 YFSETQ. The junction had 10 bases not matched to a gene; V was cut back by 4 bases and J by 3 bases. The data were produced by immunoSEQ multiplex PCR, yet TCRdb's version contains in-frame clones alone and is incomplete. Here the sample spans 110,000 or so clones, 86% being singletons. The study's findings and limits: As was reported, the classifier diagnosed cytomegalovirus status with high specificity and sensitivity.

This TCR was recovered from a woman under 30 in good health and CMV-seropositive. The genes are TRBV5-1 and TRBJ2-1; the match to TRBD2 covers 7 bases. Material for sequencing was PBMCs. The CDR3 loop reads CASSPRSGGIYNEQFF. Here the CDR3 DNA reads TGCGCCAGCAGCCCGAGATCGGGGGGAATCTACAATGAGCAGTTCTTC.